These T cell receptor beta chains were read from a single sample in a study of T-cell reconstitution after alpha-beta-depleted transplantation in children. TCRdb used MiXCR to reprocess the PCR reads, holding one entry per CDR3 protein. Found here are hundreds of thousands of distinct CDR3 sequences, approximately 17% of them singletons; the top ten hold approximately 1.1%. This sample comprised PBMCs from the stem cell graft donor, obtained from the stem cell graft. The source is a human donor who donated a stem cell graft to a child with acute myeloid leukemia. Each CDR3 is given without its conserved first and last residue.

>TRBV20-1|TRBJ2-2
SALSGGGRGTGELF
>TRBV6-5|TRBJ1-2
ASSYGKEGRYT
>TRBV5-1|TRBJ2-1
ASSLVHRDNEQF
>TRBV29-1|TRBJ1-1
SVEDRSEGMNTEAF
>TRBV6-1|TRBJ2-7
ASSGRLQY
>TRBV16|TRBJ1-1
ASSPKSSMNTEAF
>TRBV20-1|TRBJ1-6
SARDREAYNSPLH
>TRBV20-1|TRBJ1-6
SAREPGGYNSPLH
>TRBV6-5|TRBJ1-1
ASSYGDRDTEAF
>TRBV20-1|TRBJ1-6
SAHPGTALH
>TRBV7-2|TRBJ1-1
ASSGRTGLNTEAF
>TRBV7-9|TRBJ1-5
ASSRGGDNQPQH
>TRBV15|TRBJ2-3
ATSRETGGTDTQY
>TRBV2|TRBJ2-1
ASRQRQQF
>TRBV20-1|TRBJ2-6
SARAVSSSGANVLT
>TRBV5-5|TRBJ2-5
ASSLGVAGVGETQY